This entry concerns a single T cell receptor beta chain. The antigen is unknown. The CDR3 loop spans 15 amino acids. Per the germline V gene, CDR1 is SGHKS and CDR2 is YYEKEE (reference sequence). The data were taken from a study of T cells expressing NK-cell markers. Study conclusions and caveats: The same clonotypes also predominated in the CD3+CD56-NKG2C+ fraction of a handful of donors. Clones of NKG2C+ T cells that had expanded were of unclear HCMV specificity.

The cDNA for TCR beta came from 5'RACE template switching with UMIs. TCRdb reanalyzed the 5' RACE reads, giving one entry per CDR3 protein sequence and no DNA. This table lists some 190,000 distinct CDR3 sequences. What was sequenced was blood T cells: a sorted CD56 or NKG2C T cell subset, CD4+ or CD8+ T cells, or bulk PBMC T cells (not recorded which). The V gene is TRBV5-5, the J gene TRBJ1-2. This TCR was recovered from a man aged 18-75 years in good health. The CDR3 reads CASSLEQVANYGYTF.